These T cell receptor beta chains were read from a single sample in a study of T cell responses to AZD1222 COVID-19 vaccine. Profiling relied on immunoSEQ multiplex PCR, and the TCRdb table lists in-frame clones only, not all of them. The sample holds over 85,000 clones, 70% to 90% seen once. Sequencing used peripheral blood, obtained on day 0 of AZD1222 vaccination. These TCRs come from an adult in good health. CDR3s include the opening cysteine and the closing phenylalanine or tryptophan. D genes are given only for firm matches. Rows may omit the clone size; those that give it use once, few, many or a size class.

d_call: NA
cdr3_length: 13
j_call: TRBJ2-5
clone_size: NA
v_call: TRBV7-9
cdr3_aa: CASSLILQETQYF
cdr3_nt: TGTGCCAGCAGCTTAATCTTACAAGAGACCCAGTACTTC

d_call: NA
cdr3_length: 13
j_call: TRBJ1-5
clone_size: NA
v_call: TRBV6-5
cdr3_aa: CASTDIGNQPQHF
cdr3_nt: TGTGCCAGCACAGACATAGGCAATCAGCCCCAGCATTTT

d_call: NA
cdr3_length: 16
j_call: TRBJ1-4
clone_size: NA
v_call: TRBV6-5
cdr3_aa: CASSYSTSSTNEKLFF
cdr3_nt: TGTGCCAGCAGTTACTCGACAAGCTCAACTAATGAAAAACTGTTTTTT

d_call: TRBD1
cdr3_length: 14
j_call: TRBJ1-4
clone_size: few
v_call: TRBV7-8
cdr3_aa: CASSPGQGNEKLFF
cdr3_nt: TGTGCCAGCAGCCCGGGACAGGGGAATGAAAAACTGTTTTTT

d_call: NA
cdr3_length: 15
j_call: TRBJ1-5
clone_size: NA
v_call: TRBV28
cdr3_aa: CASSPTPDSNQPQHF
cdr3_nt: TGTGCCAGCAGTCCAACACCGGATAGCAATCAGCCCCAGCATTTT

d_call: NA
cdr3_length: 14
j_call: TRBJ1-5
clone_size: NA
v_call: TRBV7-9
cdr3_aa: CASSLTGGGQPQHF
cdr3_nt: TGTGCCAGCAGCTTAACTGGGGGGGGGCAGCCCCAGCATTTT

d_call: TRBD1
cdr3_length: 16
j_call: TRBJ1-4
clone_size: NA
v_call: TRBV2
cdr3_aa: CASSEFGQGATEKLFF
cdr3_nt: TGTGCCAGCAGTGAATTTGGACAGGGGGCCACTGAAAAACTGTTTTTT

d_call: NA
cdr3_length: 15
j_call: TRBJ2-7
clone_size: NA
v_call: TRBV18
cdr3_aa: CASSPTAEGAYEQYF
cdr3_nt: TGTGCCAGCTCACCGACAGCGGAGGGGGCCTACGAGCAGTACTTC

d_call: NA
cdr3_length: 15
j_call: TRBJ1-2
clone_size: NA
v_call: TRBV19
cdr3_aa: CASSIDVRIFYGYTF
cdr3_nt: TGTGCCAGTAGTATTGACGTCAGGATTTTCTATGGCTACACCTTC

d_call: NA
cdr3_length: 16
j_call: TRBJ2-2
clone_size: NA
v_call: TRBV6-1
cdr3_aa: CASSEVVVGNTGELFF
cdr3_nt: TGTGCCAGCAGTGAAGTAGTAGTCGGGAACACCGGGGAGCTGTTTTTT

d_call: TRBD1
cdr3_length: 14
j_call: TRBJ1-2
clone_size: NA
v_call: TRBV7-3
cdr3_aa: CASSLTPGQSGYTF
cdr3_nt: TGTGCCAGCAGCTTAACTCCGGGACAGTCCGGCTACACCTTC

d_call: NA
cdr3_length: 14
j_call: TRBJ1-2
clone_size: NA
v_call: TRBV28
cdr3_aa: CASSIPPTSYGYTF
cdr3_nt: TGTGCCAGCAGTATACCCCCGACGAGCTATGGCTACACCTTC

d_call: NA
cdr3_length: 14
j_call: TRBJ2-7
clone_size: NA
v_call: TRBV15
cdr3_aa: CATSVTGSSYEQYF
cdr3_nt: TGTGCCACCAGTGTGACGGGAAGCTCCTACGAGCAGTACTTC

d_call: TRBD2
cdr3_length: 17
j_call: TRBJ2-3
clone_size: few
v_call: TRBV6-2/TRBV6-3
cdr3_aa: CASRPSGGPRSTDTQYF
cdr3_nt: TGTGCCAGCAGACCTAGCGGGGGGCCGCGTAGCACAGATACGCAGTATTTT

d_call: TRBD1
cdr3_length: 13
j_call: TRBJ1-2
clone_size: NA
v_call: TRBV5-1
cdr3_aa: CASSSGTGGGYTF
cdr3_nt: TGCGCCAGCAGCTCCGGGACAGGAGGAGGCTACACCTTC

d_call: NA
cdr3_length: 15
j_call: TRBJ1-4
clone_size: once
v_call: TRBV5-1
cdr3_aa: CASSFGGRLNEKLFF
cdr3_nt: TGCGCCAGCAGCTTCGGAGGACGGCTAAATGAAAAACTGTTTTTT

d_call: TRBD1
cdr3_length: 15
j_call: TRBJ2-1
clone_size: NA
v_call: TRBV5-4
cdr3_aa: CASSPGQGATNEQFF
cdr3_nt: TGTGCCAGCAGCCCGGGACAGGGGGCCACGAATGAGCAGTTCTTC

d_call: NA
cdr3_length: 13
j_call: TRBJ1-1
clone_size: few
v_call: TRBV7-6
cdr3_aa: CASSFQSYTEAFF
cdr3_nt: TGTGCCAGCAGCTTCCAGAGTTACACTGAAGCTTTCTTT

d_call: TRBD2
cdr3_length: 17
j_call: TRBJ2-2
clone_size: NA
v_call: TRBV18
cdr3_aa: CASSPSGGTTNTGELFF
cdr3_nt: TGTGCCAGCTCACCAAGCGGGGGGACCACGAACACCGGGGAGCTGTTTTTT

d_call: TRBD1
cdr3_length: 15
j_call: TRBJ1-3
clone_size: NA
v_call: TRBV6-5
cdr3_aa: CASSREGGGGNTIYF
cdr3_nt: TGTGCCAGCAGTAGGGAAGGGGGCGGTGGAAACACCATATATTTT

d_call: TRBD2
cdr3_length: 16
j_call: TRBJ2-3
clone_size: NA
v_call: TRBV5-1
cdr3_aa: CASSSRAGGITDTQYF
cdr3_nt: TGCGCCAGCAGCTCCCGAGCGGGAGGGATCACAGATACGCAGTATTTT

d_call: TRBD1
cdr3_length: 15
j_call: TRBJ1-1
clone_size: NA
v_call: TRBV28
cdr3_aa: CASSLFGTANPEAFF
cdr3_nt: TGTGCCAGCAGTTTATTTGGGACAGCGAACCCTGAAGCTTTCTTT

d_call: TRBD1
cdr3_length: 14
j_call: TRBJ1-5
clone_size: NA
v_call: TRBV5-6
cdr3_aa: CASSRRQGIQPQHF
cdr3_nt: TGTGCCAGCAGCCGAAGACAGGGAATTCAGCCCCAGCATTTT

d_call: NA
cdr3_length: 17
j_call: TRBJ2-6
clone_size: NA
v_call: TRBV19
cdr3_aa: CASSTRQESSGANVLTF
cdr3_nt: TGTGCCAGTAGTACAAGACAGGAGAGCTCTGGGGCCAACGTCCTGACTTTC

d_call: NA
cdr3_length: 10
j_call: TRBJ1-1
clone_size: few
v_call: TRBV20-1
cdr3_aa: CSDGRGEAFF
cdr3_nt: TGCAGCGACGGAAGGGGTGAAGCTTTCTTT

d_call: NA
cdr3_length: 12
j_call: TRBJ1-5
clone_size: NA
v_call: TRBV13
cdr3_aa: CASSLMGQPQHF
cdr3_nt: TGTGCCAGCAGCTTAATGGGCCAGCCCCAGCATTTT

d_call: TRBD2
cdr3_length: 17
j_call: TRBJ2-2
clone_size: NA
v_call: TRBV9
cdr3_aa: CASSVGLAGANTGELFF
cdr3_nt: TGTGCCAGCAGCGTAGGACTAGCGGGAGCGAACACCGGGGAGCTGTTTTTT

d_call: TRBD1
cdr3_length: 14
j_call: TRBJ2-7
clone_size: NA
v_call: TRBV7-8
cdr3_aa: CASSSNRGAYEQYF
cdr3_nt: TGTGCCAGCAGCTCAAACAGGGGAGCCTACGAGCAGTACTTC

d_call: NA
cdr3_length: 16
j_call: TRBJ2-5
clone_size: NA
v_call: TRBV3-1/TRBV3-2
cdr3_aa: CASSQGSVRGAKTQYF
cdr3_nt: TGTGCCAGCAGCCAAGGTTCAGTACGCGGGGCGAAGACCCAGTACTTC

d_call: NA
cdr3_length: 16
j_call: TRBJ1-1
clone_size: NA
v_call: TRBV7-9
cdr3_aa: CASSLGLTTAGTEAFF
cdr3_nt: TGTGCCAGCAGCCTGGGACTTACGACGGCGGGCACTGAAGCTTTCTTT

d_call: TRBD2
cdr3_length: 16
j_call: TRBJ2-7
clone_size: NA
v_call: TRBV14
cdr3_aa: CASSQALAGGRYEQYF
cdr3_nt: TGTGCCAGCAGCCAAGCGCTAGCGGGAGGAAGGTACGAGCAGTACTTC

d_call: NA
cdr3_length: 13
j_call: TRBJ1-1
clone_size: NA
v_call: TRBV19
cdr3_aa: CASSKRENTEAFF
cdr3_nt: TGTGCCAGTAGTAAACGAGAAAACACTGAAGCTTTCTTT

d_call: NA
cdr3_length: 12
j_call: TRBJ2-7
clone_size: NA
v_call: TRBV12-3/TRBV12-4
cdr3_aa: CASAGRGYEQYF
cdr3_nt: TGTGCCAGCGCAGGGAGGGGGTACGAGCAGTACTTC

d_call: NA
cdr3_length: 13
j_call: TRBJ2-5
clone_size: once
v_call: TRBV7-3
cdr3_aa: CASSPDYQETQYF
cdr3_nt: TGTGCCAGCAGCCCCGACTACCAAGAGACCCAGTACTTC

d_call: TRBD2
cdr3_length: 17
j_call: TRBJ2-7
clone_size: NA
v_call: TRBV11-2
cdr3_aa: CASSLNVGAGGPYEQYF
cdr3_nt: TGTGCCAGCAGCTTAAATGTTGGGGCGGGAGGTCCCTACGAGCAGTACTTC

d_call: TRBD2
cdr3_length: 14
j_call: TRBJ2-7
clone_size: many
v_call: TRBV11-1
cdr3_aa: CASSSTSGFHEQYF
cdr3_nt: TGTGCCAGCAGCTCGACTAGCGGGTTCCACGAGCAGTACTTC

d_call: NA
cdr3_length: 15
j_call: TRBJ1-1
clone_size: NA
v_call: TRBV19
cdr3_aa: CASSREGFRGAEAFF
cdr3_nt: TGTGCCAGTAGTCGCGAGGGTTTTAGAGGGGCTGAAGCTTTCTTT

d_call: TRBD1
cdr3_length: 16
j_call: TRBJ1-4
clone_size: NA
v_call: TRBV18
cdr3_aa: CASSPPGGATNEKLFF
cdr3_nt: TGTGCCAGCTCACCACCAGGGGGCGCAACTAATGAAAAACTGTTTTTT

d_call: NA
cdr3_length: 12
j_call: TRBJ1-1
clone_size: NA
v_call: TRBV19
cdr3_aa: CASKSVNTEAFF
cdr3_nt: TGTGCCAGTAAGTCGGTGAACACTGAAGCTTTCTTT

d_call: NA
cdr3_length: 13
j_call: TRBJ2-5
clone_size: NA
v_call: TRBV29-1
cdr3_aa: CSVTARRGETQYF
cdr3_nt: TGCAGCGTTACGGCCCGGAGGGGAGAGACCCAGTACTTC

d_call: NA
cdr3_length: 13
j_call: TRBJ1-4
clone_size: NA
v_call: TRBV28
cdr3_aa: CASKEQLNEKLFF
cdr3_nt: TGTGCCAGCAAAGAACAGCTGAATGAAAAACTGTTTTTT

d_call: NA
cdr3_length: 18
j_call: TRBJ2-6
clone_size: NA
v_call: TRBV4-1
cdr3_aa: CASSLSTGFSGGANVLTF
cdr3_nt: TGCGCCAGCAGCCTGTCGACAGGCTTTTCTGGTGGGGCCAACGTCCTGACTTTC

d_call: NA
cdr3_length: 13
j_call: TRBJ2-3
clone_size: NA
v_call: TRBV9
cdr3_aa: CASSRTQADTQYF
cdr3_nt: TGTGCCAGCAGCAGAACGCAGGCAGATACGCAGTATTTT

d_call: NA
cdr3_length: 14
j_call: TRBJ2-7
clone_size: NA
v_call: TRBV6-2/TRBV6-3
cdr3_aa: CASSLGIGPYEQYF
cdr3_nt: TGTGCCAGCAGTTTGGGGATAGGACCCTACGAGCAGTACTTC

d_call: NA
cdr3_length: 15
j_call: TRBJ1-1
clone_size: NA
v_call: TRBV3-1/TRBV3-2
cdr3_aa: CASSPRSGFGAEAFF
cdr3_nt: TGTGCCAGCAGCCCGCGGTCCGGTTTTGGAGCTGAAGCTTTCTTT

d_call: NA
cdr3_length: 13
j_call: TRBJ1-5
clone_size: NA
v_call: TRBV5-1
cdr3_aa: CASSSDPEQPQHF
cdr3_nt: TGCGCCAGCAGCTCTGACCCGGAGCAGCCCCAGCATTTT

d_call: NA
cdr3_length: 14
j_call: TRBJ1-1
clone_size: NA
v_call: TRBV3-1/TRBV3-2
cdr3_aa: CASSRTGENTEAFF
cdr3_nt: TGTGCCAGCAGTAGAACCGGGGAGAACACTGAAGCTTTCTTT

d_call: TRBD2
cdr3_length: 16
j_call: TRBJ2-5
clone_size: few
v_call: TRBV6-2/TRBV6-3
cdr3_aa: CASSYSFRTRGETQYF
cdr3_nt: TGTGCCAGCAGTTACTCGTTTCGGACTAGGGGAGAGACCCAGTACTTC

d_call: TRBD1
cdr3_length: 15
j_call: TRBJ1-5
clone_size: NA
v_call: TRBV7-9
cdr3_aa: CASSLAGGLHQPQHF
cdr3_nt: TGTGCCAGCAGCTTGGCAGGGGGCTTGCATCAGCCCCAGCATTTT

d_call: NA
cdr3_length: 13
j_call: TRBJ1-1
clone_size: NA
v_call: TRBV7-2
cdr3_aa: CASSLAGASEAFF
cdr3_nt: TGTGCCAGCAGCTTAGCGGGGGCGAGTGAAGCTTTCTTT

d_call: NA
cdr3_length: 13
j_call: TRBJ1-2
clone_size: NA
v_call: TRBV6-2/TRBV6-3
cdr3_aa: CASSFAQNYGYTF
cdr3_nt: TGTGCCAGCAGTTTCGCACAGAACTATGGCTACACCTTC

d_call: NA
cdr3_length: 15
j_call: TRBJ1-1
clone_size: once
v_call: TRBV14
cdr3_aa: CASSQDSGINTEAFF
cdr3_nt: TGTGCCAGCAGCCAAGATTCCGGGATTAACACTGAAGCTTTCTTT

d_call: NA
cdr3_length: 17
j_call: TRBJ2-1
clone_size: NA
v_call: TRBV15
cdr3_aa: CATSRDSPRSPYNEQFF
cdr3_nt: TGTGCCACCAGCAGAGATTCCCCTAGAAGCCCCTACAATGAGCAGTTCTTC

d_call: TRBD1
cdr3_length: 17
j_call: TRBJ1-6
clone_size: once
v_call: TRBV9
cdr3_aa: CASSPSIRQGANSPLHF
cdr3_nt: TGTGCCAGCAGCCCGAGCATCAGACAGGGGGCTAATTCACCCCTCCACTTT